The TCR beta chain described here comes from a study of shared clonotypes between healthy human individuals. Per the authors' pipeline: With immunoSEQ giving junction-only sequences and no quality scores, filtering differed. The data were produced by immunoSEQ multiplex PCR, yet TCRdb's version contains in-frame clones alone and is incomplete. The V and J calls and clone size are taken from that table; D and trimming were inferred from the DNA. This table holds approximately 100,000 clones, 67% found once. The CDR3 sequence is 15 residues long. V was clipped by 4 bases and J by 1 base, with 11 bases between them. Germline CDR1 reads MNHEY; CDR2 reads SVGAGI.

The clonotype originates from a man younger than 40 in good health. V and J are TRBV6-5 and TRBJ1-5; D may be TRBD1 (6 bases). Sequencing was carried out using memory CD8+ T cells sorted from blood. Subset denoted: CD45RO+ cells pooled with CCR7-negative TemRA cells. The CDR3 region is CASSSYRESNQPQHF. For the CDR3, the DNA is TGTGCCAGCAGTTCTTACAGGGAAAGCAATCAGCCCCAGCATTTT.